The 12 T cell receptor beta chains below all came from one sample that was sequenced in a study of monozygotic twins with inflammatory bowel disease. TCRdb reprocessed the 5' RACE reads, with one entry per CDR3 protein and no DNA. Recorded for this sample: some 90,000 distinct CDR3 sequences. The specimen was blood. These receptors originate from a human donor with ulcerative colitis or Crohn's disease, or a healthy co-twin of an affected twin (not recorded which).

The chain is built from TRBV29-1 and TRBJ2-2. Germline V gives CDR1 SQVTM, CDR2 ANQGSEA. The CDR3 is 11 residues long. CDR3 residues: CSVEQTGELFF.

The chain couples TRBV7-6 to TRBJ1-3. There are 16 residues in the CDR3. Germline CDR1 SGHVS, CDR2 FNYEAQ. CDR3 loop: CASSLELTSSGNTIYF.

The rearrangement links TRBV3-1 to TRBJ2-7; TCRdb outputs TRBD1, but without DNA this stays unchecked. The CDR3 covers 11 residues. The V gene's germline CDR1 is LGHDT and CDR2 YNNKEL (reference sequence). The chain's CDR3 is CASSQKGQRYF.

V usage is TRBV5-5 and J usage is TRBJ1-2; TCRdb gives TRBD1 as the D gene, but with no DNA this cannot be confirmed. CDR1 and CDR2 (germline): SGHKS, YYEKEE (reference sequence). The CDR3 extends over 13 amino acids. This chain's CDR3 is CASSLEQGGGYTF.

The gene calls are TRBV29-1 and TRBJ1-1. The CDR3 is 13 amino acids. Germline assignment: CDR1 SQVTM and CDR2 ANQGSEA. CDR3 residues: CSVSLKLNTEAFF. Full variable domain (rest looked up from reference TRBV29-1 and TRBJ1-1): SAVISQKPSRDICQRGTSLTIQCQVDSQVTMMFWYRQQPGQSLTLIATANQGSEATYESGFVIDKFPISRPNLTFSTLTVSNMSPEDSSIYLCSVSLKLNTEAFFGQGTRLTVV.

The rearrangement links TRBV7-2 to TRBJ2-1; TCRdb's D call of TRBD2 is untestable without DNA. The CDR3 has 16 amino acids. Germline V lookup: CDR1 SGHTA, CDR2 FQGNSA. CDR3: CASSTGPSGAWNEQFF.

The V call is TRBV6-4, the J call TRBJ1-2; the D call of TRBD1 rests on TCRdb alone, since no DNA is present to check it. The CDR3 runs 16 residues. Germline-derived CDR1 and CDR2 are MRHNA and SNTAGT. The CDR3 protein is CASSREGQGTNYGYTF.

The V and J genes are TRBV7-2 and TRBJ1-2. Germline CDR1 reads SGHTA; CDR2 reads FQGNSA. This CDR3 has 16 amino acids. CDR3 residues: CASSLRSGGRPYGYTF.

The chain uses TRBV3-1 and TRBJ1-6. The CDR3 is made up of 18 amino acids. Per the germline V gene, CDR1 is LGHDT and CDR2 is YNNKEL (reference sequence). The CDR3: CASSSTDKPALGNSPLHF.

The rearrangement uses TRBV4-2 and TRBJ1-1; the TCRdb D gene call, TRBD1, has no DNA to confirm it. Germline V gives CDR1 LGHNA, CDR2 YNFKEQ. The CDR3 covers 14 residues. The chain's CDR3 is CASSQPDRYTEAFF.

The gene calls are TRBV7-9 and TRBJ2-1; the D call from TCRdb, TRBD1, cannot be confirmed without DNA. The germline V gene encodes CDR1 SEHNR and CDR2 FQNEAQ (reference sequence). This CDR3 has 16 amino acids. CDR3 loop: CASSQAGTGLYNEQFF. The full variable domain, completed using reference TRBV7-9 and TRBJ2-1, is DTGVSQNPRHKITKRGQNVTFRCDPISEHNRLYWYRQTLGQGPEFLTYFQNEAQLEKSRLLSDRFSAERPKGSFSTLEIQRTEQGDSAMYLCASSQAGTGLYNEQFFGPGTRLTVL.

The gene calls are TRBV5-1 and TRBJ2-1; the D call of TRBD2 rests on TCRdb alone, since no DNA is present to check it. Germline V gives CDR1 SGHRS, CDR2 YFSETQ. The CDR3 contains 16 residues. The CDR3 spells CASSFRSLRLGNEQFF. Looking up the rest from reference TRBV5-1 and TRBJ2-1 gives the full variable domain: KAGVTQTPRYLIKTRGQQVTLSCSPISGHRSVSWYQQTPGQGLQFLFEYFSETQRNKGNFPGRFSGRQFSNSRSEMNVSTLELGDSALYLCASSFRSLRLGNEQFFGPGTRLTVL.